This T cell receptor (beta chain) was recovered during a study of shared clonotypes between healthy human individuals. Study background: Participating donors consisted of a couple of women and a few men aged 18 to 49. Study observations and caveats: Incomplete sequencing of sorted subsets was indicated by rarefaction despite large depth. Generation of non-shared clonotypes was less probable than generation of clonotypes shared by all four donors. Blood was the only sampled material, and tissue repertoires likely differ.

Regarding this clone: The antigen is unknown.

Sequencing was performed with immunoSEQ multiplex PCR; in TCRdb, only in-frame clones are kept and a portion is missing. The sample has more than 2 million clones, roughly 94% seen once; the top ten hold approximately 0.13%. Germline V gives CDR1 SGHNT, CDR2 YYREEE (reference sequence). Trimming shortened V by 5 bases and J by 0 bases, and 9 bases separated the two germline ends. This CDR3 contains 15 residues. The material sequenced was naive CD4+ T cells sorted from blood. The sample's subset: CD45RA+ positively selected. The chain employs TRBV5-4 and TRBJ1-6; D may be TRBD1 (6 bases). The source of this sequence is a man aged 18 to 29 in good health. CDR3: CASRQGSSYNSPLHF. CDR3 in DNA: TGTGCCAGCAGGCAGGGGAGCTCCTATAATTCACCCCTCCACTTT.